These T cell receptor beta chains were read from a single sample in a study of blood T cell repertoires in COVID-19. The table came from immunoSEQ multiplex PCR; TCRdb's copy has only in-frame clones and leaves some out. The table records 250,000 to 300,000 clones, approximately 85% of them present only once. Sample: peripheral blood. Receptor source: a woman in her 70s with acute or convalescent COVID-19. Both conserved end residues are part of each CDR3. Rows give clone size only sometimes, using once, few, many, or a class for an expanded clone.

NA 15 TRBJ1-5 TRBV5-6 CASSWTHRDNQPQHF
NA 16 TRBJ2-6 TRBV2 CASSEAHGGAPNVLTF
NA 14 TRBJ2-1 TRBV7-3 CASSLTQGDNEQFF
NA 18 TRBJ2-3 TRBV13 CASSLTGLAGGPGDTQYF
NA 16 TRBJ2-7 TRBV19 CASSTLGAGQTYEQYF
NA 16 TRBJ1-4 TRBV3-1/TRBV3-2 CASSKRGGTAPKKLFF
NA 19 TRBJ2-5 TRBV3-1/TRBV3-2 CASSQDPTGGSSLRETQYF
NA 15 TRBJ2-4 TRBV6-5 CASSYSRGARDIQYF
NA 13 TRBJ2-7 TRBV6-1 CASSDSAWREQYF
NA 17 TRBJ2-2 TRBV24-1 CATSDSPTGWNTGELFF
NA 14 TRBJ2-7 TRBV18 CASSPGASAYEQYF
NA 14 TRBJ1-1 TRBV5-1 CASSLADRYTEAFF
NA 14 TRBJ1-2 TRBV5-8 CASSLGGQGFGYTF
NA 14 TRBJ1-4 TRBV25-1 CASSEWRNGEKLFF
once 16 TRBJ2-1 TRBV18 CASSPRVLAGKNEQFF
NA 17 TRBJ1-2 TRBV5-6 CASSLSDRPLGYYGYTF
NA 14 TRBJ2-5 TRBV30 CAWSSGRGGETQYF
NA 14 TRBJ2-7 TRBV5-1 CASSPGLGSYEQYF
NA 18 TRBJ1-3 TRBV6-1 CASSEAGRGAASGNTIYF
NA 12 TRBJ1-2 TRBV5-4 CASSPNNYGYTF
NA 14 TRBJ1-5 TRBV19 CASSIAATNQPQHF
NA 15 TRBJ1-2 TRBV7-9 CASSRGQGIFYGYTF
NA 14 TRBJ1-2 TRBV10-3 CAIRSGGQSYGYTF
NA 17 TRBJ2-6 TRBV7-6 CASSHRASGAGANVLTF
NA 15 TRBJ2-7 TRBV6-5 CASSYGAGATYEQYF
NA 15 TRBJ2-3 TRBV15 CATSRATVSTDTQYF
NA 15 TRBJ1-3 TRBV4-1 CASSLDRGSGNTIYF
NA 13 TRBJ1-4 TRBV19 CASSMKGAEKLFF
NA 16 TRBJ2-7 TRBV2 CASSERVGLSSYEQYF
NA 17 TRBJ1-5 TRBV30 CAWSGDRLSHSNQPQHF
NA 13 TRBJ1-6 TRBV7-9 CASGTGNLSPLHF
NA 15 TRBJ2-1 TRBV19 CASSSRQGAGYEQFF
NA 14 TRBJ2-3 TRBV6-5 CASRLVAATDTQYF
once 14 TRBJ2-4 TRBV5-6 CASSLQGRENIQYF
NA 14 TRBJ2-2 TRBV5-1 CASNPQGSTGELFF
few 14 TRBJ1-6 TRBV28 CASGGPRDNSPLHF